Shown below are 14 T cell receptor beta chains from a single sample sequenced in a study of blood T cell repertoires in COVID-19. Method: immunoSEQ multiplex PCR; TCRdb's copy keeps in-frame clones and lacks some. Of roughly 420,000 clones listed, approximately 87% are singletons. Sequencing was done on a sample of PBMCs or T cells enriched from blood (not recorded which). The receptors were sampled from a woman in her thirties with acute COVID-19.

This chain links TRBV29-1 with TRBJ2-7, with 8 bases fitting TRBD1. The trim removed 6 bases at V and 3 bases at J, leaving 4 bases unmatched. Germline CDR1 reads SQVTM; CDR2 reads ANQGSEA. This CDR3 comprises 12 residues. The CDR3 coding sequence is TGCAGCGTCTCCGGGACAGGCTACGAGCAGTACTTC. Amino acids: CSVSGTGYEQYF.

The V and J genes are TRBV3-1 (or the pseudogene TRBV3-2) and TRBJ1-3, with D possibly being TRBD1 (5 bases). V dropped 4 bases and J dropped 4 bases, with 14 bases sitting between them. Germline values: CDR1 LGHDT, CDR2 YNNKEL (reference sequence). CDR3 length equals 15 residues. In DNA form, the CDR3 reads TGTGCCAGCAGCCCTAGCGGGGCAAGGGGAAACACCATATATTTT. Translation gives CASSPSGARGNTIYF.

V is TRBV24-1 and J is TRBJ2-5, with TRBD2 as a possible D gene (5 bases). The CDR3 loop spans 14 amino acids. Germline CDR1 and CDR2: KGHDR and SFDVKD. V dropped 4 bases and J dropped 3 bases, with 11 bases sitting between them. The CDR3 spells CATSDHTRKETQYF. CDR3 nucleotide sequence: TGTGCCACCAGTGACCACACTAGAAAAGAGACCCAGTACTTC.

This chain connects TRBV10-3 to TRBJ2-2; 10 bases are shared with TRBD2. The trim removed 3 bases at V and 2 bases at J, leaving 3 bases unmatched. The germline gives CDR1 ENHRY, CDR2 SYGVKD. CDR3 length: 16 amino acids. CDR3 sequence: CAISEAGGHNTGELFF. The CDR3 region has the DNA TGTGCCATCAGTGAAGCGGGGGGGCATAACACCGGGGAGCTGTTTTTT.

This clone was counted a single time. J is TRBJ2-3 and V is TRBV7-8, with D maybe TRBD2 (6 bases). This CDR3 is built from 17 residues. The V end lost 4 bases, the J end lost 0 bases, and 17 bases lay between the germline ends. CDR1 and CDR2 from the germline V gene are SGHVS and FQNEAQ. CDR3: CASSSGGLAPSTDTQYF. The CDR3 DNA is TGTGCCAGCAGCTCTGGGGGACTTGCTCCTAGCACAGATACGCAGTATTTT.

V is TRBV7-3 and J is TRBJ2-1, with 9 nucleotides matching TRBD2. The CDR3 covers 15 residues. V shed 2 bases and J 6 bases; nucleotides not matched to a gene: 5. CDR1 SGHTA and CDR2 FQGTGA come from the germline V gene. DNA of the CDR3: TGTGCCAGCAGCTTAGGCGCGGGGGGGAGCAATGAGCAGTTCTTC. Translating it yields CASSLGAGGSNEQFF.

The chain is built from TRBV3-1 (or the pseudogene TRBV3-2) and TRBJ1-5, with D maybe TRBD1 (5 bases). This CDR3 is 17 amino acids long. The V gene's germline CDR1 is LGHDT and CDR2 YNNKEL (reference sequence). The V end was cut by 3 bases, the J end by 8 bases, with 23 bases between. The CDR3 sequence: CASSQGPSRPRQKPQHF. For the CDR3, the DNA is TGTGCCAGCAGCCAGGGGCCCAGCCGCCCCAGGCAAAAGCCCCAGCATTTT.

The chain carries TRBV29-1 and TRBJ2-2, with 7 nucleotides matching TRBD2. The CDR3 totals 14 residues. V shed 1 base, J shed 3 bases, and the junction held 2 bases outside the gene matches. CDR1 and CDR2 (germline): SQVTM, ANQGSEA. CDR3 DNA: TGCAGCGTTGAAGGCGGGGGTGACACCGGGGAGCTGTTTTTT. Protein sequence: CSVEGGGDTGELFF.

CDR3 DNA sequence: TGCGCCAGCAGCCTTGGGGCAGGGGGCTATTCCGAGCAGTACTTC. Protein: CASSLGAGGYSEQYF. The chain carries TRBV5-1 and TRBJ2-7, with 8 bases fitting TRBD1. Germline CDR1 and CDR2: SGHRS and YFSETQ. This CDR3 contains 15 residues. J was trimmed by 6 bases and V by 4 bases; bases with no gene match: 12.

The rearrangement links TRBV27 to TRBJ1-2, with 8 bases aligning to TRBD1. Germline loops: CDR1 MNHEY, CDR2 SMNVEV (reference sequence). CDR3 length: 16 amino acids. J gave up 3 bases and V 5 bases, and 11 bases lay outside the gene matches. CDR3 loop: CASSPSGGTGDYGYTF. CDR3 in DNA: TGTGCCAGCAGTCCAAGCGGGGGGACAGGAGACTATGGCTACACCTTC.

The chain combines TRBV19 with TRBJ1-5; D is unresolved. CDR3 length equals 18 residues. Between the trimmed V and J ends, which lost 6 bases and 0 bases, there was a span of 21 bases. The germline V gene encodes CDR1 LNHDA and CDR2 SQIVND (reference sequence). The DNA of the CDR3 is TGTGCCAGTAGCGGAAACAAGGACGCGGGTAGTAGCAATCAGCCCCAGCATTTT. Its protein is CASSGNKDAGSSNQPQHF.

V gene TRBV7-2 combines with J gene TRBJ1-1, with D perhaps matching TRBD1 (5 bases). Deletions cut 2 bases from V and 5 bases from J, with 15 bases between. CDR1 and CDR2 from the germline V gene are SGHTA and FQGNSA. The CDR3 length is 15 residues. CDR3 in amino acids: CASSLSPQGRTEAFF. CDR3 nucleotide sequence: TGTGCCAGCAGCTTAAGCCCTCAGGGAAGAACTGAAGCTTTCTTT.

This clone was detected a few times. The sample has other DNA sequences that encode this CDR3 too. The rearrangement joins TRBV20-1 to TRBJ2-7; D call uncertain. The CDR3 has 11 residues. Germline V gives CDR1 DFQATT, CDR2 SNEGSKA (reference sequence). The V and J ends lost 3 bases and 4 bases respectively, with 7 bases between them. CDR3 bases: TGCAGTGCTAGTACCGGTTACGAGCAGTACTTC. Its translation is CSASTGYEQYF.

This clone was counted a few times. The chain carries TRBV5-4 and TRBJ1-1; TRBD1 agrees at 7 bases. J gave up 1 base and V 1 base, and 1 base lay outside the gene matches. In germline, CDR1 is SGHNT, CDR2 YYREEE (reference sequence). The CDR3 consists of 14 residues. The CDR3 here is CASSLTGENTEAFF. The CDR3, as DNA: TGTGCCAGCAGCTTGACAGGGGAGAACACTGAAGCTTTCTTT.